One sample yielded the 22 T cell receptor beta chains listed below, sequenced in a study of blood T cell repertoires in COVID-19. This table comes from immunoSEQ multiplex PCR, and its TCRdb copy is limited to in-frame clones, with some not included. The table has roughly 250,000 clones, around 82% seen once. The sample was peripheral blood. These receptors came from a person aged 70 to 79 with COVID-19, enrolled during active disease.

The rearrangement links TRBV7-9 to TRBJ2-1; 10 bases match TRBD1. This CDR3 comprises 15 residues. J gave up 2 bases and V 5 bases, and 3 bases lay outside the gene matches. Germline V gives CDR1 SEHNR, CDR2 FQNEAQ (reference sequence). The CDR3, as DNA: TGTGCCAGCAGCCCGGGGACAGGGGCCTACAATGAGCAGTTCTTC. This encodes CASSPGTGAYNEQFF.

The genes are TRBV6-1 and TRBJ2-2; no firm D call. Trimming pared 3 bases from V and 7 bases from J, leaving 18 bases between. The germline gives CDR1 MNHNS, CDR2 SASEGT. The CDR3 is made up of 16 amino acids. The CDR3 reads CASSEVPERVNGELFF. The CDR3 bases are TGTGCCAGCAGTGAGGTCCCGGAACGGGTAAACGGGGAGCTGTTTTTT.

The V and J genes are TRBV5-1 and TRBJ2-7; 8 bases agree with TRBD2. The CDR3 has 15 amino acids. Germline lookup yields CDR1 SGHRS and CDR2 YFSETQ. J gave up 6 bases and V 0 bases, and 8 bases lay outside the gene matches. CDR3 region: CASSLEIVGRGEQYF. CDR3 nucleotide sequence: TGCGCCAGCAGCTTGGAGATCGTCGGGAGGGGCGAGCAGTACTTC. Looking up the rest from reference TRBV5-1 and TRBJ2-7 gives the full variable domain: KAGVTQTPRYLIKTRGQQVTLSCSPISGHRSVSWYQQTPGQGLQFLFEYFSETQRNKGNFPGRFSGRQFSNSRSEMNVSTLELGDSALYLCASSLEIVGRGEQYFGPGTRLTVT.

The chain combines TRBV30 with TRBJ1-4; perhaps TRBD1 as D (5 bases). V was cut by 8 bases and J by 4 bases, with 17 bases left in between. From germline, CDR1 is GTSNPN and CDR2 SVGIG (reference sequence). There are 14 residues in the CDR3. The DNA of the CDR3 is TGTGCCGCAACCCGGACAATAAATAATGAAAAACTGTTTTTT. It codes for CAATRTINNEKLFF.

This chain connects TRBV7-8 to TRBJ2-3; 14 positions agree with TRBD2. CDR3 size: 18 residues. With V trimmed by 3 bases and J by 4 bases, 9 bases remained unmatched. The germline CDR1 and CDR2 sequences are SGHVS and FQNEAQ. The CDR3 reads CASSFQIPGLAGADTQYF. Here the CDR3 DNA reads TGTGCCAGCAGCTTCCAAATTCCGGGACTAGCGGGAGCAGATACGCAGTATTTT.

The chain combines TRBV6-1 with TRBJ1-5; 8 positions agree with TRBD1. The CDR3 extends over 15 amino acids. Germline values: CDR1 MNHNS, CDR2 SASEGT. Unmatched junction bases numbered 7, after V lost 2 bases and J lost 7 bases. The CDR3 loop reads CASSERQGARQPQHF. CDR3 DNA sequence: TGTGCCAGCAGTGAACGGCAGGGGGCTAGGCAGCCCCAGCATTTT.

As for this clone: An end of the junction does not agree with germline; a read error may underlie this. The rearrangement joins TRBV3-1 (or the pseudogene TRBV3-2) to TRBJ2-7, with 7 bases identical to TRBD2. The CDR3 loop spans 15 amino acids. Germline CDR1 is LGHDT and CDR2 is YNNKEL (reference sequence). The CDR3 DNA reads TGTGCCAGCGGCCAAGGTGTGGGAGGGGAATACGAGCAGTACTTC. Protein product: CASGQGVGGEYEQYF.

The J gene is TRBJ2-7, the V gene TRBV10-2, with 9 nucleotides matching TRBD1. V shed 7 bases, J shed 3 bases, and the junction held 10 bases outside the gene matches. This CDR3 contains 15 residues. CDR1 and CDR2 from the germline V gene are WSHSY and SAAADI. Written as DNA, the CDR3 is TGCGCCAGCATTGGTTTAATGGACAGGGGCTACGAGCAGTACTTC. This encodes CASIGLMDRGYEQYF.

V is TRBV3-1 (or the pseudogene TRBV3-2) and J is TRBJ2-5, with D maybe TRBD2 (5 bases). This CDR3 has 13 residues. Trimming cost V 0 bases and J 4 bases, with 6 bases left between them. Germline CDR1 reads LGHDT; CDR2 reads YNNKEL (reference sequence). Here the CDR3 reads CASSQDGVETQYF. In nucleotides, the CDR3 is TGTGCCAGCAGCCAAGACGGGGTAGAGACCCAGTACTTC.

The chain is built from TRBV18 and TRBJ1-6, with D perhaps matching TRBD1 (6 bases). The CDR3 totals 16 residues. Between the trimmed V and J ends, which lost 2 bases and 7 bases, there was a span of 15 bases. CDR1 is KGHSH, CDR2 LQKENI, per germline. The CDR3 loop is CASSPGGAFPNSPLHF. The CDR3 region has the DNA TGTGCCAGCTCACCAGGGGGCGCGTTCCCCAATTCACCCCTCCACTTT.

V gene TRBV28 combines with J gene TRBJ2-5; 8 bases map to TRBD2. The V and J ends lost 5 bases and 3 bases, in that order; junction bases with no gene match: 2. Per the germline V gene, CDR1 is MDHEN and CDR2 is SYDVKM. CDR3 length equals 13 residues. Here the CDR3 DNA reads TGTGCCAGCAGTAGTAGCGGGGAAGAGACCCAGTACTTC. Its translation: CASSSSGEETQYF. Using reference TRBV28 and TRBJ2-5 for the parts outside the CDR3, the full variable domain is DVKVTQSSRYLVKRTGEKVFLECVQDMDHENMFWYRQDPGLGLRLIYFSYDVKMKEKGDIPEGYSVSREKKERFSLILESASTNQTSMYLCASSSSGEETQYFGPGTRLLVL.

As to this clone: Distinct nucleotide sequences in the sample also encode this CDR3. The chain has TRBV2 and TRBJ1-5; 10 nucleotides align to TRBD1. The CDR3 is made up of 14 amino acids. V shed 6 bases and J 4 bases; nucleotides not matched to a gene: 3. The germline V gene encodes CDR1 SNHLY and CDR2 FYNNEI. CDR3 DNA sequence: TGTGCCAGCAGCCCGGGACAGGGGAATCAGCCCCAGCATTTT. Amino acid sequence: CASSPGQGNQPQHF.

The chain carries TRBV7-3 and TRBJ2-3, with a weak D call TRBD1 (7 bases). The V end was cut by 11 bases, the J end by 13 bases, with 25 bases between. This CDR3 is built from 13 residues. The germline gives CDR1 SGHTA, CDR2 FQGTGA. The CDR3 DNA follows: TGTGCCTCCCGCCGGGACAGCGACACGGGGGAGTATTTT. Translation: CASRRDSDTGEYF.

V gene TRBV5-1 combines with J gene TRBJ2-5, with D perhaps matching TRBD2 (5 bases). This CDR3 contains 16 residues. Trimming stripped 1 base from V and 4 bases from J, with 17 bases between. Per the germline V gene, CDR1 is SGHRS and CDR2 is YFSETQ. The CDR3 reads CASSLSPGRAGETQYF. DNA of the CDR3: TGCGCCAGCAGCTTGTCCCCCGGACGGGCGGGAGAGACCCAGTACTTC.

This chain joins TRBV11-2 and TRBJ2-1; 8 nucleotides align to TRBD2. From germline, CDR1 is SGHAT and CDR2 FQNNGV. The CDR3 length is 19 residues. The J segment lost 0 bases and the V segment lost 5 bases, leaving 15 bases of the junction unmatched. The CDR3, as DNA: TGTGCCAGCAGCCTCCGACTACAGCGGGAGCGGAGCTCCTACAATGAGCAGTTCTTC. Its protein product is CASSLRLQRERSSYNEQFF.

This rearrangement joins TRBV28 to TRBJ2-1, with D tentatively TRBD2 (6 bases). Germline lookup yields CDR1 MDHEN and CDR2 SYDVKM. Trimming pared 7 bases from V and 3 bases from J, leaving 16 bases between. This CDR3 has 15 residues. CDR3 sequence reads: CASTRWREVYNEQFF. In DNA form, the CDR3 reads TGTGCCAGCACCCGTTGGAGGGAGGTCTACAATGAGCAGTTCTTC.

This chain links TRBV4-3 with TRBJ2-2; 11 nucleotides line up with TRBD2. The CDR3 covers 18 residues. Germline V gene data show CDR1 as LGHNA and CDR2 as YSLEER. The V gene end was trimmed by 3 bases and the J gene end by 6 bases; junction bases not matched to a gene: 12. In DNA, the CDR3 is TGCGCCAGCAGCCAGGAACTTTTAGCGGGAGGGGGGTCCGGGGAGCTGTTTTTT. It codes for CASSQELLAGGGSGELFF.

The gene calls are TRBV24-1 and TRBJ2-7, with D maybe TRBD1 (6 bases). Per germline, CDR1 KGHDR and CDR2 SFDVKD. The ends were cut back, 1 base at V and 6 bases at J, with 6 bases in the middle. The CDR3 has 12 residues. CDR3: CATSDFRGEQYF. CDR3 nucleotides: TGTGCCACCAGTGATTTCAGGGGCGAGCAGTACTTC.

DNA of the CDR3: TGTGCCAGCAGTTACAAAGCCGCGTATGAGCAGTTCTTC. Translating gives CASSYKAAYEQFF. J is TRBJ2-1 and V is TRBV6-2 or TRBV6-3; D remains unclear. Germline CDR1 is MNHEY and CDR2 is SVGEGT. Between the trimmed V and J ends, which lost 2 bases and 8 bases, there was a span of 10 bases. The CDR3 has 13 amino acids.

The gene calls are TRBV6-2 or TRBV6-3 and TRBJ2-5; TRBD2 matches at 12 bases. CDR3 length equals 20 residues. Germline V lookup: CDR1 MNHEY, CDR2 SVGEGT. Trimming took 0 bases from V and 3 from J; bases not matched to a gene: 14. The CDR3 nucleotides read TGTGCCAGCAGTTACTCGAATTCGGCTAGCGGGAGGGCCGGGGAAGAGACCCAGTACTTC. It encodes CASSYSNSASGRAGEETQYF.

This rearrangement joins TRBV4-3 to TRBJ2-2; D is undetermined. Germline-derived CDR1 and CDR2 are LGHNA and YSLEER. V gave up 2 bases and J gave up 4 bases, with 5 bases separating them. This CDR3 is built from 13 residues. In DNA form, the CDR3 reads TGCGCCAGCAGCCAACTTCTCACCGGGGAGCTGTTTTTT. Residues: CASSQLLTGELFF.

The chain couples TRBV4-2 to TRBJ1-3, with D uncertain. The germline V gene encodes CDR1 LGHNA and CDR2 YNFKEQ. The CDR3 is 16 amino acids. With 1 base removed from V and 0 bases from J, the gap between germline ends came to 10 bases. The CDR3 DNA follows: TGTGCCAGCAGCCAAGTCCCCGGGAACTCTGGAAACACCATATATTTT. Amino acids: CASSQVPGNSGNTIYF.